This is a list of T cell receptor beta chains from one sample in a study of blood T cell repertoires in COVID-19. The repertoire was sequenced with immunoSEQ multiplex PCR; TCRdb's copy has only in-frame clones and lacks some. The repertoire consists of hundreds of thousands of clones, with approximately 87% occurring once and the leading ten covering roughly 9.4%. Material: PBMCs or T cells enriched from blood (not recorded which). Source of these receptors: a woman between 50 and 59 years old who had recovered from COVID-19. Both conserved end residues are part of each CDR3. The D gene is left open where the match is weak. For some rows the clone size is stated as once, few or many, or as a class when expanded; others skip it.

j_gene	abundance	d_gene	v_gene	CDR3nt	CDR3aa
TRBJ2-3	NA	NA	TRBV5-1	TGCGCCAGCAGCTTGACTCCTATAGATACGCAGTATTTT	CASSLTPIDTQYF
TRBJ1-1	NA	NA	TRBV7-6	TGTGCCAGCAGCTTAATCTATGGCACTGAAGCTTTCTTT	CASSLIYGTEAFF
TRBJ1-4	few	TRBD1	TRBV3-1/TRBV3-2	TGTGCCAGCAGCAGGGGGCAACAGCGAGTTAATGAAAAACTGTTTTTT	CASSRGQQRVNEKLFF
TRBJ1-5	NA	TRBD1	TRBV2	TGTGCCAGCAGTGGGTCGACAGGGTTCAATCAGCCCCAGCATTTT	CASSGSTGFNQPQHF
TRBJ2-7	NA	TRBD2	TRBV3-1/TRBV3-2	TGTGCCAGCAGCCAAGCGGGGGTAGCGGGTGCCTACGAGCAGTACTTC	CASSQAGVAGAYEQYF
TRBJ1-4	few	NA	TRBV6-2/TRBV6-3	TGTGCCAGCAGCCCTACAGGTCAGGGGTTTCGAGATGAAAAACTGTTTTTT	CASSPTGQGFRDEKLFF
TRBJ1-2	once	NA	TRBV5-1	TGCGCCAGCAGCTTGGGAGGGAAGGGAATCGGGTATGGCTACACCTTC	CASSLGGKGIGYGYTF
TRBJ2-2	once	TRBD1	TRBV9	TGTGCCAGCAGCGTCGGACAGGGCTTCGGGGAGCTGTTTTTT	CASSVGQGFGELFF
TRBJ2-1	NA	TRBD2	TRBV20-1	TGCAGTGCTAGCCGGGAGGTTCAGTTCTTC	CSASREVQFF
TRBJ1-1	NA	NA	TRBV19	TGTGCCAGTAGTCCCCCAGGGCCTGAATTCACTGAAGCTTTCTTT	CASSPPGPEFTEAFF
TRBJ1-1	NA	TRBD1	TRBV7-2	TGTGCCAGCAGCTTTTCCACAGGGGGTGCGGGTACTGAAGCTTTCTTT	CASSFSTGGAGTEAFF
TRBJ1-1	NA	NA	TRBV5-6	TGTGCCAGCAGTTGGGGCGTTCCCCCGAACACTGAAGCTTTCTTT	CASSWGVPPNTEAFF
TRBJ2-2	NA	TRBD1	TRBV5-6	TGTGCCAGCAGCCCCTCCGGGAAAGGGACAGTCGGAGGCACCGGGGAGCTGTTTTTT	CASSPSGKGTVGGTGELFF
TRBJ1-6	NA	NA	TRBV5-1	TGCGCCAGCAGCTTGGAGGGGCAAAATTCACCCCTCCACTTT	CASSLEGQNSPLHF
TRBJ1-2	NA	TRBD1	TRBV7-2	TGTGCCAGCAGCTTAGTACGGGACAGCCTCTATGGCTACACCTTC	CASSLVRDSLYGYTF
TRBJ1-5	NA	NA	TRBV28	TGTGCCAGCAGTACCCTAGACAGCGCTTATAGCAATCAGCCCCAGCATTTT	CASSTLDSAYSNQPQHF
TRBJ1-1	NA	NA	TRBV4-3	TGCGCCAGCAGCCAAGCCAAGGGTAGGTCGGGGGTAAACACTGAAGCTTTCTTT	CASSQAKGRSGVNTEAFF
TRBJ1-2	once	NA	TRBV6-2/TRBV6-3	TGTGCCAGCAGTTATATGAGTACGGTCGCTAACTATGGCTACACCTTC	CASSYMSTVANYGYTF
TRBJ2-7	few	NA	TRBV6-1	TGTGCCAGCAGTGATAATGGGGCAGCTCGGTACGAGCAGTACTTC	CASSDNGAARYEQYF
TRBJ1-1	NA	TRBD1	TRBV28	TGTGCCAGCAGTTTAAACAGGGGTTCCACTGAAGCTTTCTTT	CASSLNRGSTEAFF
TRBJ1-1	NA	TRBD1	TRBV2	TGTGCCAGCAGTGTCAAGGGGGCGGCCACTGAAGCTTTCTTT	CASSVKGAATEAFF
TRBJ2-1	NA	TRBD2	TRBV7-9	TGTGCCAGCAGCCTACAGGGACTAGCGGGAGAAGAGCAGTTCTTC	CASSLQGLAGEEQFF
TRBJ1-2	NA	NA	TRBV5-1	TGCGCCAGCAGCTTCGAGGGGGTCGCGACTTACACCTTC	CASSFEGVATYTF
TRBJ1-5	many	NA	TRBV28	TGTGCCTCTCAAGACGGGCTTCTAGCGGGAGGCAATCAGCCCCAGCATTTT	CASQDGLLAGGNQPQHF
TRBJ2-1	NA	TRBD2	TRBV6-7	TGTGCCAGCAGTTACCGAAGAGACGGACTAGTTCTTTGCAATGAGCAGTTCTTC	CASSYRRDGLVLCNEQFF
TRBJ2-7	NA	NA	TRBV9	TGTGCCAGCAGCGTAGGACCCTCCGGGGTTGACGAGCAGTACTTC	CASSVGPSGVDEQYF
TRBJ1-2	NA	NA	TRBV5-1	TGCGCCAGCAGTCAAAGCACAGGGACTAGCGATGGCTACACCTTC	CASSQSTGTSDGYTF
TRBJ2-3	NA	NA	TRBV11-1	TGTGCCAGCAGTTCCCAATTTGATACGCAGTATTTT	CASSSQFDTQYF
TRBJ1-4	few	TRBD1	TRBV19	TGTGCCAGTAGTCCATCGGACAGGGGAGGAAAACTGTTTTTT	CASSPSDRGGKLFF
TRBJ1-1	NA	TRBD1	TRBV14	TGTGCCAGCAGCCAACTGAGGGACAGAGAAGCTTTCTTT	CASSQLRDREAFF
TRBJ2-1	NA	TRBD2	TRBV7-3	TGTGCCAGCAGCCCGGGGACTAGGAGAGGCGGTGAGCAGTTCTTC	CASSPGTRRGGEQFF
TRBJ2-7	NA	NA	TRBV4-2	TGTGCCAGCAGCCAATACCGAGGACACTACGAGCAGTACTTC	CASSQYRGHYEQYF
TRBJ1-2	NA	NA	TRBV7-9	TGTGCCAGCCGGGGAGGGAACCGCTATGGCTACACCTTC	CASRGGNRYGYTF
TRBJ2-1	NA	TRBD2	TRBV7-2	TGTGCCAGCCTTATAGGGCGGGGGGGCCACAATGAGCAGTTCTTC	CASLIGRGGHNEQFF
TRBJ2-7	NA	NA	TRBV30	TGTGCCTGGAGGGTTCGTGGGGGGAGCTCCTACGAGCAGTACTTC	CAWRVRGGSSYEQYF
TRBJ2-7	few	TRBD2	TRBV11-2	TGTGCCAGCAGCCACCACCTTAGCGGGGGGGCGTTTTACGAGCAGTACTTC	CASSHHLSGGAFYEQYF
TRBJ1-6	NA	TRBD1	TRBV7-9	TGTGCCAGCAGCTTTGCCTCACAGGGGAATTCACCCCTCCACTTT	CASSFASQGNSPLHF
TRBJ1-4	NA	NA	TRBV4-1	TGCGCCAGCAGCCAAGAAGGCCGGAGGTCTACTAATGAAAAACTGTTTTTT	CASSQEGRRSTNEKLFF
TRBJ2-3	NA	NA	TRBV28	TGTGCCAGCAGTTTAGGTGCCCGTACTAGCACAGATACGCAGTATTTT	CASSLGARTSTDTQYF
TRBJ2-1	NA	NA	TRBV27	TGTGCCAGCACCAATTGGCACCAAAACAATGAGCAGTTCTTC	CASTNWHQNNEQFF
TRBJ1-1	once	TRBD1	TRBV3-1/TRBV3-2	TGTGCCAGCAGCCGGGGACAGCAAGTTGAAGCTTTCTTT	CASSRGQQVEAFF
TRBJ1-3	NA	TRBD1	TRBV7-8	TGTGCCAGCAGCCAGACAGGGGACGGAAACACCATATATTTT	CASSQTGDGNTIYF
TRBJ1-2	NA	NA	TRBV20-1	TGCAGTGCTAGTTCAGACACTAACTATGGCTACACCTTC	CSASSDTNYGYTF
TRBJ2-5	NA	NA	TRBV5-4	TGTGCCAGCAGCTTGGTGGTCGCGCCTATAGAGACCCAGTACTTC	CASSLVVAPIETQYF
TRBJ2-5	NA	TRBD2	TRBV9	TGTGCCAGCGGCCTTTTGGGCGGGGGTCGAGAGACCCAGTACTTC	CASGLLGGGRETQYF
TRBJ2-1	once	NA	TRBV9	TGTGCCAGCAGCGTAGCCGGGGGCTCCTACAATGAGCAGTTCTTC	CASSVAGGSYNEQFF
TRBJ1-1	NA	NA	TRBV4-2	TGTGCCAGCAGCCAAGGGACAGCGACTGAAGCTTTCTTT	CASSQGTATEAFF
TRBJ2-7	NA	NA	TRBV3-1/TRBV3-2	TGTGCCAGCAGTCGACGACTCGTTGGGGAGAGGACCTACGAGCAGTACTTC	CASSRRLVGERTYEQYF
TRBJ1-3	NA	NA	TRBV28	TGTGCCGTCTCGGGGGGGCTCTCCCCATGTACCATATATTTT	CAVSGGLSPCTIYF
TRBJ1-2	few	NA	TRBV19	TGTGCCAGTAGGACCCCAGGCCGGGGCTACACCTTC	CASRTPGRGYTF
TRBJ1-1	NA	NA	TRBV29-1	TGCAGCGCTAACCCGAGGAACACTGAAGCTTTCTTT	CSANPRNTEAFF
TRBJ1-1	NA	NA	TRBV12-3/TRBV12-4	TGTGCCAGCAGTTTAGGGCGGGCTGAAGCTTTCTTT	CASSLGRAEAFF
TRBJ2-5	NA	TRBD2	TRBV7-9	TGTGCCAGCAGCTCGGCGGCGCGGGGGGCTCAAGAGACCCAGTACTTC	CASSSAARGAQETQYF
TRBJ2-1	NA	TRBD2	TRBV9	TGTGCCAGCAGCGGAAGCGGGGGGGCCTACAATGAGCAGTTCTTC	CASSGSGGAYNEQFF
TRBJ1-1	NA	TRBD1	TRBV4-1	TGCGCCAGCAGCCCAACCGACAGGGATCACACTGAAGCTTTCTTT	CASSPTDRDHTEAFF
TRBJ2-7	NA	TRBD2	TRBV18	TGTGCCAGCTCCGGGACTAGCGGGGGCTACGAGCAGTACTTC	CASSGTSGGYEQYF
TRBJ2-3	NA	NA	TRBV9	TGTGCCAGTCGACGCTCCCTAGCCCTCACAGATACGCAGTATTTT	CASRRSLALTDTQYF